The 23 T cell receptor beta chains reported below all come from one sample, sequenced in a study of cytomegalovirus exposure and HLA in healthy donors. Libraries were prepared by immunoSEQ multiplex PCR; TCRdb keeps only in-frame clonotypes and omits some of them. The data hold some 250,000 clones, with almost 90% observed a single time. Sequenced material: PBMCs. The receptor set was obtained from a woman aged 18-29 years in good health and CMV-seronegative.

The genes are TRBV7-9 and TRBJ2-1; 8 positions match TRBD1. Trimming at V came to 5 bases and at J to 3 bases, leaving 3 bases not matched to a gene. The CDR3 is 14 residues long. CDR1 and CDR2 (germline): SEHNR, FQNEAQ (reference sequence). The CDR3 spells CASSPTGVYNEQFF. DNA of the CDR3: TGTGCCAGCAGCCCGACAGGGGTCTACAATGAGCAGTTCTTC. Full variable domain (missing parts from reference TRBV7-9 and TRBJ2-1): DTGVSQNPRHKITKRGQNVTFRCDPISEHNRLYWYRQTLGQGPEFLTYFQNEAQLEKSRLLSDRFSAERPKGSFSTLEIQRTEQGDSAMYLCASSPTGVYNEQFFGPGTRLTVL.

This clone was seen a single time. CDR3 amino acids: CASSHTGSPIGSPLHF. The CDR3 region has the DNA TGTGCCAGCAGTCATACAGGGAGCCCTATTGGGTCACCCCTCCACTTT. The chain employs TRBV27 and TRBJ1-6, with D perhaps TRBD1 (6 bases). This CDR3 is built from 16 residues. Germline CDR1 and CDR2: MNHEY and SMNVEV (reference sequence). Trimming took 5 bases from V and 10 from J, leaving 21 bases between them.

A single count supports this clone. The chain joins TRBV2 to TRBJ2-2; TRBD1 aligns across 11 bases. CDR3 length: 15 residues. J gave up 2 bases and V 7 bases, and 3 bases lay outside the gene matches. Germline V gene lookup returns CDR1 SNHLY and CDR2 FYNNEI. Here the CDR3 reads CASTGQGANTGELFF. DNA of the CDR3: TGTGCCAGCACCGGACAGGGGGCAAACACCGGGGAGCTGTTTTTT.

The chain joins TRBV28 to TRBJ2-7; 11 positions match TRBD1. Germline assignment: CDR1 MDHEN and CDR2 SYDVKM. The CDR3 spans 15 residues. V dropped 2 bases and J dropped 6; count of bases not matched to a gene: 6. CDR3 bases: TGTGCCAGCAGTTTAATCGGGACAGGGGGACGCGAGCAGTACTTC. This encodes CASSLIGTGGREQYF. The complete variable domain, with remaining parts taken from reference TRBV28 and TRBJ2-7, reads DVKVTQSSRYLVKRTGEKVFLECVQDMDHENMFWYRQDPGLGLRLIYFSYDVKMKEKGDIPEGYSVSREKKERFSLILESASTNQTSMYLCASSLIGTGGREQYFGPGTRLTVT.

This clone was recorded once. The chain employs TRBV5-6 and TRBJ1-5, with TRBD1 matching over 12 bases. The V and J ends lost 0 bases and 2 bases, in that order; junction bases with no gene match: 6. Germline CDR1 SGHDT, CDR2 YYEEEE. CDR3 size: 18 residues. CDR3 DNA sequence: TGTGCCAGCAGCTTGGGGGACAGGGGGCGCCGGGGCAATCAGCCCCAGCATTTT. Protein: CASSLGDRGRRGNQPQHF.

The CDR3 DNA reads as TGTGCCAGCAGCTCCGTTGTGGAAGGGGGCGATGAAAAACTGTTTTTT. It codes for CASSSVVEGGDEKLFF. This chain connects TRBV7-9 to TRBJ1-4, with TRBD1 identical over 7 bases. In germline, CDR1 is SEHNR, CDR2 FQNEAQ (reference sequence). CDR3 length equals 16 residues. Germline trimming cut 4 bases from V and 6 bases from J; bases unmatched to any gene: 11.

The chain uses TRBV11-2 and TRBJ1-4, with TRBD1 matching over 9 bases. The CDR3 length is 15 residues. With 6 bases clipped from V and 7 bases from J, the junction kept 9 bases outside the gene matches. Germline assignment: CDR1 SGHAT and CDR2 FQNNGV. The CDR3 protein is CASRELDRGSEKLFF. CDR3 sequence (DNA): TGTGCCAGCAGAGAATTGGACAGGGGTTCTGAAAAACTGTTTTTT.

This clone appeared a few times. The chain carries TRBV28 and TRBJ1-2, with D unclear. V dropped 3 bases and J dropped 2 bases, with 13 bases sitting between them. The germline CDR1 and CDR2 sequences are MDHEN and SYDVKM. The CDR3 is 15 residues long. The CDR3 DNA follows: TGTGCCAGCAGTTTGATCGGGAAGGTGAACTATGGCTACACCTTC. Residues: CASSLIGKVNYGYTF.

The chain employs TRBV5-1 and TRBJ2-7, with a weak D call TRBD2 (5 bases). Germline values: CDR1 SGHRS, CDR2 YFSETQ. V was pared by 4 bases and J by 3 bases, with 17 bases between. The CDR3 totals 15 residues. CDR3 protein: CASSPDGGTIYEQYF. CDR3 sequence (DNA): TGCGCCAGCAGCCCGGATGGAGGCACAATCTACGAGCAGTACTTC. Using reference TRBV5-1 and TRBJ2-7 for the parts outside the CDR3, the full variable domain is KAGVTQTPRYLIKTRGQQVTLSCSPISGHRSVSWYQQTPGQGLQFLFEYFSETQRNKGNFPGRFSGRQFSNSRSEMNVSTLELGDSALYLCASSPDGGTIYEQYFGPGTRLTVT.

The J gene is TRBJ1-6, the V gene TRBV5-4; D is undetermined. In germline, CDR1 is SGHNT, CDR2 YYREEE (reference sequence). V lost 0 bases and J 7 bases, leaving 14 bases between the germline ends. The CDR3 runs 16 residues. The CDR3 DNA reads as TGTGCCAGCAGCTTGGAAAGCACCTACCTCAATTCACCCCTCCACTTT. It codes for CASSLESTYLNSPLHF. Drawing the rest from reference TRBV5-4 and TRBJ1-6, the complete variable domain is ETGVTQSPTHLIKTRGQQVTLRCSSQSGHNTVSWYQQALGQGPQFIFQYYREEENGRGNFPPRFSGLQFPNYSSELNVNALELDDSALYLCASSLESTYLNSPLHFGNGTRLTVT.

CDR3 in amino acids: CASSFNRLGYQPQHF. CDR3 DNA sequence: TGTGCCAGCAGTTTCAACAGGTTGGGTTATCAGCCCCAGCATTTT. This rearrangement joins TRBV28 to TRBJ1-5, with D maybe TRBD1 (5 bases). The CDR3 totals 15 residues. The V gene lost 3 bases and the J gene lost 5 bases, with 14 bases spanning the gap. Germline V gene data show CDR1 as MDHEN and CDR2 as SYDVKM.

CDR3 amino acids: CASSGVLAGGRETQYF. CDR3 in DNA: TGTGCCAGCAGTGGAGTCCTAGCGGGGGGTCGAGAGACCCAGTACTTC. This chain connects TRBV2 to TRBJ2-5; 11 bases agree with TRBD2. V shed 4 bases and J 4 bases; nucleotides not matched to a gene: 8. Per germline, CDR1 SNHLY and CDR2 FYNNEI. CDR3 length: 16 residues.

This clone was found a few times. The chain joins TRBV7-2 to TRBJ1-6, with D perhaps TRBD1 (6 bases). Germline V lookup: CDR1 SGHTA, CDR2 FQGNSA. V was cut by 6 bases and J by 7 bases, with 10 bases left in between. This CDR3 region has 13 residues. CDR3 nucleotide sequence: TGTGCCAGCAGTCCAACAGGGAATTCACCCCTCCACTTT. It is translated as CASSPTGNSPLHF.

This chain joins TRBV5-4 and TRBJ1-4, with TRBD1 as a possible D gene (5 bases). The CDR3 is 16 amino acids. Per germline, CDR1 SGHNT and CDR2 YYREEE (reference sequence). The V end was cut by 4 bases, the J end by 4 bases, with 17 bases between. Here the CDR3 reads CASSLGGDKSNEKLFF. The CDR3 DNA reads as TGTGCCAGCAGCCTCGGGGGGGATAAGAGTAATGAAAAACTGTTTTTT.

The genes are TRBV9 and TRBJ2-3; weak D call: TRBD1 (5 bases). The germline gives CDR1 SGDLS, CDR2 YYNGEE. The CDR3 is 14 amino acids. V was trimmed by 0 bases and J by 5 bases, leaving 10 bases between them. The CDR3 sequence: CASSVVGRGDTQYF. In nucleotides, the CDR3 is TGTGCCAGCAGCGTAGTAGGTAGGGGAGATACGCAGTATTTT.

J is TRBJ2-7 and V is TRBV7-6, with 13 bases fitting TRBD2. The CDR3 runs to 15 residues. V was clipped by 4 bases and J by 5 bases; unmatched bases: 5. CDR1 is SGHVS and CDR2 is FNYEAQ in the germline V gene. CDR3 sequence (DNA): TGTGCCAGCAGCTCTAGAGGGACTAGCGGGGACGAGCAGTACTTC. It codes for CASSSRGTSGDEQYF.

The chain links TRBV10-1 to TRBJ1-5; D not resolved. Trimming shortened V by 2 bases and J by 1 base, and 6 bases separated the two germline ends. The CDR3 runs 14 residues. Per the germline V gene, CDR1 is WNHNN and CDR2 is SYGVQD (reference sequence). CDR3 nucleotide sequence: TGCGCCAGCAGTGAGGACGGGAGCAATCAGCCCCAGCATTTT. Amino acids: CASSEDGSNQPQHF.

The J gene is TRBJ1-3, the V gene TRBV13; perhaps TRBD1 as D (6 bases). This CDR3 is 16 amino acids long. CDR1 and CDR2 (germline): PRHDT, FYEKMQ (reference sequence). Trimming removed 5 bases from V and 0 bases from J, with 14 bases in between. The CDR3 sequence: CASSGAGQSSGNTIYF. CDR3 DNA: TGTGCCAGCAGCGGCGCTGGACAGAGCTCTGGAAACACCATATATTTT.

V usage is TRBV6-7 and J usage is TRBJ1-2; D uncertain. TRBV6-7 has ORF status, its function being uncertain. The CDR3 loop spans 14 amino acids. The germline V and J ends were trimmed by 4 bases and 8 bases, with 17 bases remaining between them. The CDR3 reads CASSLRPRSLGYTF. The CDR3 DNA reads TGTGCCAGCAGTTTAAGACCACGGAGCTTAGGCTACACCTTC.

J is TRBJ2-5 and V is TRBV11-3, with a possible D match to TRBD1 (6 bases). CDR3 length: 15 residues. The V gene lost 5 bases and the J gene lost 1 base, with 14 bases spanning the gap. Germline CDR1 reads SGHNT; CDR2 reads YENEEA. The CDR3 DNA is TGTGCCAGCAGCAGACGGCAGGGGATCCAAGAGACCCAGTACTTC. This codes for CASSRRQGIQETQYF.

This chain connects TRBV19 to TRBJ1-5; perhaps TRBD1 as D (5 bases). The CDR3 contains 14 residues. V was pared by 1 base and J by 6 bases, with 10 bases between. Looked up from germline, CDR1 is LNHDA and CDR2 is SQIVND (reference sequence). CDR3 nucleotide sequence: TGTGCCAGTAGTATAGGTCAGGGCGGTCAGCCCCAGCATTTT. This codes for CASSIGQGGQPQHF. The full variable domain, in which reference TRBV19 and TRBJ1-5 provide the parts outside the CDR3, is DGGITQSPKYLFRKEGQNVTLSCEQNLNHDAMYWYRQDPGQGLRLIYYSQIVNDFQKGDIAEGYSVSREKKESFPLTVTSAQKNPTAFYLCASSIGQGGQPQHFGDGTRLSIL.

The rearrangement joins TRBV7-2 to TRBJ2-7, with 9 bases matching TRBD1. Germline CDR1 is SGHTA and CDR2 is FQGNSA. The CDR3 has 17 residues. The V gene end was trimmed by 1 base and the J gene end by 3 bases; junction bases not matched to a gene: 10. CDR3 protein: CASSLGTGDIENYEQYF. The CDR3 DNA is TGTGCCAGCAGCTTAGGGACAGGGGACATAGAAAACTACGAGCAGTACTTC.

In its sample, this clone was seen a few times. The chain combines TRBV30 with TRBJ1-2; possibly TRBD1 for D (5 bases). The germline CDR1 and CDR2 sequences are GTSNPN and SVGIG (reference sequence). V was shortened by 2 bases and J by 4 bases, with 8 bases between the two germline ends. The CDR3 runs 12 residues. The CDR3 spells CAWSQGGYGYTF. The CDR3 region has the DNA TGTGCCTGGAGTCAGGGCGGCTATGGCTACACCTTC.